This T cell receptor (beta chain) was profiled in a study of cytomegalovirus exposure and HLA in healthy donors (dated by TCRdb to about 2017). Regarding the research as a whole: According to an earlier analysis of a few hundred of the donors, 150 million to 200 million T cells yielded 117 million unique TCR beta sequences and 276 Gb of sequence data. An early release covering roughly 640 HLA-typed donors comprised about 300 gigabases of sequencing data and around 80 million unique TCR sequences. The genetic ancestry cluster associated with self-reported Caucasian donors included 81% of the approximately 430 genotyped donors. The study was designed to test whether signatures of past pathogen exposure could be identified by cataloging public T cell receptors. Using immunosequencing, the study profiled T cell repertoires from 550 to 750 subjects and related those repertoires to cytomegalovirus serostatus. In addition to the first cohort of 666 subjects, a separate validation cohort of approximately 130 different subjects was used. To predict cytomegalovirus infection status, the study combined high-throughput TCR immunosequencing, statistical association of individual TCRs with disease status, and machine learning. To study patterns of TCR occurrence, a later analysis re-analyzed previously published TCR beta repertoires from just over 650 donors and added high-resolution HLA genotyping. The later analysis used no new phenotypic data to find candidate immune exposures, relying instead on TCR beta sequences and their occurrence across donors. An earlier analysis of a few hundred of the donors applied high-throughput TCR beta sequencing to assess whether each TCR beta V gene segment acted as functional or pseudogenic. Donor age, sex, ethnicity and CMV serostatus were compiled alongside the repertoire data. Genome-wide SNP genotypes for about 60% of the roughly 700 donors were used in a later genetic analysis, which treated that subset as a discovery cohort. Every repertoire in the discovery cohort had been generated on one and the same sequencing platform. Class I and class II HLA loci were covered by the typing at four-digit resolution. The number of typed donors differed by locus: about 620-640 for A, B, C, DRB1 and DQB1; some 500 for DQA1; roughly 600 for DPA1; and about 450 for DPB1. About 5 DR-DQ haplotypes were handled as single units for association and clustering, since linkage in the cohort was strong. On average, around 240,000 unique TCR beta nucleotide sequences were sequenced per donor among 300 to 500 genotyped donors of the cohort, with roughly 18% of those sequences being non-productive. The paper's findings and limits, for the study overall: In the study, around 160 TCR beta chains were listed as associated with cytomegalovirus. Some IMGT-functional V segments, including TRBV6-2 and TRBV6-3, could not be distinguished by the 87-base-pair reads and were therefore excluded. The only immune exposure information available for the cohort was CMV serostatus. In a later analysis, the rate of TCR association differed among HLA loci, with DRB1 alleles having the most associated TCRs and HLA-C alleles having the fewest. Because HLA typing was missing for some donors at each locus, association tests included only the typed subset. The cohort was sequenced for TCR beta chains only, and without alpha or paired-chain data the features that could be detected were limited. Broadly in line with IMGT annotations, most TCR beta V segments showed up in productive rearrangements about 87% or about 30% of the time in an earlier analysis of approximately 640 of the donors. Correlated functional status among segregating V segments might reflect linkage disequilibrium, but an unknown experimental factor could not be ruled out. While some public TCRs were present in many individuals, most TCR sequences turned up only very rarely across donors. The authors suggested that the approach could potentially be extended to other disease states and immunological phenotypes. At a false discovery rate of 0.05, a later analysis linked under 20,000 TCR beta sequences to specific HLA alleles. In vitro tests confirmed that a few of the cytomegalovirus-associated TCR beta chains recognize cytomegalovirus antigens. A later analysis reported that several top co-occurrence clusters appeared linked to parvovirus B19, influenza, CMV and Epstein-Barr virus. Assigning TCR associations to individual alleles was difficult when HLA alleles, especially DR and DQ, strongly co-occurred. A further reported finding was that TCR beta sequences accurately predicted the HLA-A and HLA-B alleles for most subjects in the first cohort. A later genetic analysis reported fewer N-insertions in productive TCRs among donors in an Asian-associated ancestry cluster than the roughly 620-donor mean. V-gene and J-gene trimming of TCR beta chains was associated with a missense DCLRE1C variant in a later genetic analysis, and the association was replicated in an independent cohort. According to a later analysis, most CMV-associated TCR beta chains appeared to be HLA-restricted, and the HLA associations seemed to be driven largely by CMV exposure. The presence/absence analyses assumed that sequencing depth was roughly uniform across donors, and that assumption may not be true. A cluster of highly shared sequence variants was judged likely to represent a technical artifact of the sequencing pipeline. Because counts were too low, about 17 rarely observed V segments, including chromosome 9 orphons, were excluded from the earlier analysis of around 590 of the donors. In a later analysis, HLA-associated TCR beta chains were found to be more clonally expanded and to have lower generation probabilities than equally common non-associated chains. In both the original and validation cohorts, the classifier was reported to diagnose cytomegalovirus status with high specificity and sensitivity.

V is reduced by 3 bases and J by 5 bases, leaving a spacing of 19 bases between them. For CDR1 and CDR2, the germline V gene lists LGHNA and YNFKEQ. The CDR3 measures 16 amino acids from cysteine to phenylalanine. CDR3 DNA is the only sequence kept; it has 48 bases, read in frame from the first base. The cohort consisted of fewer than 700 healthy bone marrow donors. Cohort members were all nominally healthy when sampled, although unrecorded immune exposures were likely present. The donor tested CMV seropositive and was one of the 289 seropositive cohort members. A peripheral blood sample was provided by each donor, and peripheral blood mononuclear cells were used for TCR beta sequencing. The Qiagen DNeasy Blood Extraction Kit was used to extract genomic DNA from the blood cell samples. Libraries were built with the immunoSEQ multiplex PCR assay. For the multiplex PCR, a mixture combining 60 forward primers for TCR Vbeta segments and 13 reverse primers for TCR Jbeta segments was used. The CDR3 region of rearranged TCR beta genes was amplified from genomic DNA by a multiplex PCR assay. On the Illumina HiSeq System, the amplified TCR beta libraries were sequenced as 87-base-pair reads. In the authors' own workflow: In a later analysis, tens of millions of unique TCR beta chains were counted across the 650 to 750 repertoires, and around 10 million of these chains were shared by at least two donors. Raw reads were error-corrected and collapsed into unique sequences by a nearest-neighbor algorithm in which closely related sequences were merged to remove PCR and sequencing errors. V, D and J gene segments were assigned by aligning CDR3 sequences to IMGT reference sequences. For a sequence to be retained, a match of at least six nucleotides to both a V gene segment and a J gene segment was required. Rearrangements were called productive when the CDR3 lacked stop codons and stayed in frame with V and J; all others were non-productive. CDR3 was defined according to IMGT convention as the region running from the second conserved V-encoded cysteine to the conserved J-encoded phenylalanine. The earlier analysis of 587 of the donors excluded sequences that lacked an unambiguous match to a single V gene segment. In an earlier analysis of approximately 500 of the donors, a V segment was called functional when productive rearrangements were above 56.7%, and segregating when the standard deviation between donors exceeded 5%. A statistical classification framework was developed to diagnose cytomegalovirus status using the catalog of TCR beta chain sequences. A later analysis assigned V and J genes by comparing TCR nucleotide sequences with IMGT/GENE-DB human TR gene sequences. Using the TCRdist pipeline, a later analysis assigned CDR3 sequences along with most-parsimonious VDJ recombination scenarios. In a later analysis, each TCR beta chain was defined by its CDR3 amino acid sequence together with its V-gene family, and reads without a unique V-gene family were excluded. As a way to deal with suspected cross-contamination and a sequencing artifact, a later analysis dropped hundreds of nucleotide sequences that were highly shared and had low generation probability. For each public chain, a later analysis derived a clonal expansion index from normalized ranks of inferred template counts within each repertoire. In a later analysis, generation probabilities were computed using a VDJ recombination model fitted to out-of-frame rearrangements, and the results were checked against IGoR. In a later analysis, TCR-TCR, TCR-HLA and TCR-CMV co-occurrence was scored with hypergeometric tests, and a repertoire-size bias correction was applied to TCR pairs. A later analysis estimated false discovery rates by permuting HLA or CMV assignments 20 times. In a later analysis, co-occurring TCRs were grouped using DBSCAN, with TCRdist sequence similarity added in when clustering inside HLA-allele-positive subsets. Repertoires with fewer than 30,000 or more than 120,000 public chains were left out of co-occurrence clustering, as were several repertoires with anomalous nucleotide sharing. Drawn from immuneACCESS, this table holds only the in-frame rearrangements with V and J called that TCRdb kept. Clones are partly lost; checked studies trace under half to an unresolved V gene and leave the rest unexplained. V and J calls and clone size follow that table, whereas D and trimming were derived from the DNA. Within this sample are around 99,000 clones, with around 77% of them counted one time only. The ten biggest clones cover less than 9.5% of the sample.

A note on this clone: Its antigen remains undetermined. No qualities accompany the bases; no much larger clone lies one base away.

This sequence uses TRBV4-2 and TRBJ1-1, with an unclear D gene assignment. This receptor was taken from a man aged 45-65 years in good health and CMV-seropositive. Sequenced material: PBMCs. The encoded CDR3 is CASSHTSPPSGTEAFF. The nucleotides are TGTGCCAGCAGCCATACTAGCCCCCCTTCGGGGACTGAAGCTTTCTTT.